Below are 30 T cell receptor beta chains sequenced from a single sample in a study of blood T cells in healthy people across ages. With a J-beta primer mix and a sample-barcoded 5' primer, a second PCR ran about 7 to 11 cycles. Using its own MiXCR run on the 5' RACE reads, TCRdb lists one record per CDR3 protein. Of hundreds of thousands of distinct CDR3 sequences in the sample, 49% were seen once. Input material: blood. These receptors were obtained from a woman aged 60-75 years in good health.

This clonotype was found a few times. The chain employs TRBV4-2 and TRBJ1-4, with TRBD1 as a possible D gene (6 bases). Germline V gene sequence: CDR1 LGHNA, CDR2 YNFKEQ. The germline V and J ends were trimmed by 1 base and 5 bases, with 20 bases remaining between them. The CDR3 extends over 18 amino acids. The CDR3 sequence: CASSQAYNQGQANEKLFF. CDR3 coding DNA: TGTGCCAGCAGCCAAGCTTACAATCAGGGACAAGCAAATGAAAAACTGTTTTTT.

This clonotype occurred a few times. V gene TRBV10-3 combines with J gene TRBJ2-1; possible D gene TRBD1, 6 bases. CDR1 ENHRY and CDR2 SYGVKD come from the germline V gene. This CDR3 region has 13 residues. The ends were cut back, 7 bases at V and 2 bases at J, with 9 bases in the middle. CDR3 protein: CAINQGPYNEQFF. DNA for the CDR3: TGTGCCATCAATCAGGGGCCCTACAATGAGCAGTTCTTC.

The CDR3 loop is CSVVTGGNTEAFF. In DNA form, the CDR3 reads TGCAGCGTCGTGACAGGGGGGAACACTGAAGCTTTCTTT. The chain links TRBV29-1 to TRBJ1-1; 9 bases align to TRBD1. Germline CDR1 SQVTM, CDR2 ANQGSEA. The CDR3 consists of 13 residues. V was clipped by 6 bases and J by 1 base; unmatched bases: 3.

V is TRBV20-1 and J is TRBJ1-6, with 9 positions matching TRBD1. Germline lookup yields CDR1 DFQATT and CDR2 SNEGSKA (reference sequence). J lost 8 bases, V lost 0 bases, and 17 bases had no gene match. The CDR3 loop spans 19 amino acids. CDR3 sequence reads: CSARDYKGQGFRIDSPLHF. The CDR3 coding sequence is TGCAGTGCTAGAGATTATAAGGGACAGGGCTTTCGGATTGATTCACCCCTCCACTTT.

This clonotype was seen more than once but under ten times. This may be a read error, as it is one base from a much larger clone. This chain links TRBV20-1 with TRBJ2-5, with 8 bases fitting TRBD2. The length of the CDR3 is 14 residues. Germline assignment: CDR1 DFQATT and CDR2 SNEGSKA (reference sequence). V shed 2 bases and J 11 bases; nucleotides not matched to a gene: 13. CDR3 nucleotides: TGCAGTGCTAGACGTAGCGGGATCCCCAATGAGCAGTACTTC. This translates into CSARRSGIPNEQYF.

The chain uses TRBV20-1 and TRBJ2-1; TRBD1 agrees at 9 bases. With the DNA end fitting TRBJ2-7 better, the J assignment may be wrong. The CDR3 spans 15 residues. The germline V gene encodes CDR1 DFQATT and CDR2 SNEGSKA (reference sequence). This CDR3 reads CSAGPGQGIRNEQYF. The CDR3 DNA reads TGCAGTGCCGGCCCGGGACAGGGTATTAGAAATGAGCAGTACTTC.

The chain joins TRBV20-1 to TRBJ1-2; D is ambiguous. The CDR3 has 15 residues. Germline-derived CDR1 and CDR2 are DFQATT and SNEGSKA (reference sequence). Deletions cut 0 bases from V and 5 bases from J, with 16 bases between. The CDR3 loop is CSARDPAGSLYGYTF. The CDR3 DNA reads TGCAGTGCTAGAGATCCTGCGGGGTCACTATATGGCTACACCTTC.

V usage is TRBV10-3 and J usage is TRBJ2-7, with 7 bases matching TRBD1. In germline, CDR1 is ENHRY, CDR2 SYGVKD. CDR3 size: 14 residues. Trimming took 6 bases from V and 6 from J; bases not matched to a gene: 11. The CDR3: CAIRTAEGGSEQYF. The CDR3 nucleotides are TGTGCCATCAGGACGGCTGAAGGGGGCAGCGAGCAGTACTTC.

The chain has TRBV20-1 and TRBJ2-4, with no clear D. TRBJ2-7 explains the end of the DNA better; the J call may be wrong. From germline, CDR1 is DFQATT and CDR2 SNEGSKA (reference sequence). The CDR3 sequence is 13 residues long. CDR3 loop: CSARELTIHEQYF. DNA of the CDR3: TGCAGTGCTAGAGAGCTCACAATCCACGAGCAGTACTTC.

The V call is TRBV20-1, the J call TRBJ2-1, with 12 bases matching TRBD2. After removal of 1 base from V and 9 bases from J, the junction contained 10 bases not matched to a gene. From germline, CDR1 is DFQATT and CDR2 SNEGSKA (reference sequence). CDR3 size: 16 residues. This chain's CDR3 is CSARVNSGTSGFEQFF. For the CDR3, the DNA is TGCAGTGCTAGAGTCAACTCCGGGACTAGCGGGTTTGAGCAGTTCTTC.

The gene calls are TRBV7-2 and TRBJ2-7, with 13 positions matching TRBD2. V was clipped by 3 bases and J by 3 bases; unmatched bases: 8. This CDR3 has 17 amino acids. Germline CDR1 is SGHTA and CDR2 is FQGNSA. CDR3 DNA: TGTGCCAGCAGCTTCAGAACTAGCGGGAGGGAAAACTACGAGCAGTACTTC. Its translation is CASSFRTSGRENYEQYF.

The chain recombines TRBV7-9 with TRBJ2-1, with TRBD2 matching over 12 bases. The CDR3 length is 17 residues. CDR1 is SEHNR, CDR2 FQNEAQ, per germline (reference sequence). J gave up 9 bases and V 5 bases, and 14 bases lay outside the gene matches. The CDR3 nucleotides read TGTGCCAGCAGCATCCTGTCTCCTAGCGGGAGGGCCGCTGAGCAGTTCTTC. This encodes CASSILSPSGRAAEQFF.

This chain connects TRBV28 to TRBJ1-4, with 7 bases matching TRBD1. The CDR3 is 15 amino acids. The germline V gene encodes CDR1 MDHEN and CDR2 SYDVKM. V lost 6 bases to trimming and J lost 8 bases; unmatched junction nucleotides: 12. CDR3 sequence reads: CASSRRTGLLEKLFF. The CDR3 DNA follows: TGTGCCAGCAGCCGGCGGACAGGTCTCCTAGAAAAACTGTTTTTT.

This clonotype occurred a few times. This chain uses TRBV5-1 with TRBJ2-3; possibly TRBD1 for D (6 bases). Trimming shortened V by 4 bases and J by 3 bases, and 12 bases separated the two germline ends. Per the germline V gene, CDR1 is SGHRS and CDR2 is YFSETQ. This CDR3 contains 14 residues. DNA for the CDR3: TGCGCCAGCAGCAAACAGGGTCGGACAGATACGCAGTATTTT. The encoded protein is CASSKQGRTDTQYF.

The chain uses TRBV4-2 and TRBJ2-1; D is unresolved. Trimming shortened V by 0 bases and J by 6 bases, and 9 bases separated the two germline ends. There are 14 residues in the CDR3. CDR1 is LGHNA and CDR2 is YNFKEQ in the germline V gene. For the CDR3, the DNA is TGTGCCAGCAGCCAAGATAAACACAGCAATGAGCAGTTCTTC. Translating gives CASSQDKHSNEQFF.

This clonotype has more than one count but fewer than ten. The rearrangement joins TRBV20-1 to TRBJ2-5; D uncertain. The germline V and J ends were trimmed by 3 bases and 1 base, with 9 bases remaining between them. The CDR3 runs 13 residues. Germline values: CDR1 DFQATT, CDR2 SNEGSKA (reference sequence). In nucleotides, the CDR3 is TGCAGTGCTAGTTGGAGTCCCCAAGAGACCCAGTACTTC. It encodes CSASWSPQETQYF.

This chain joins TRBV7-9 and TRBJ2-7, with 10 bases lining up with TRBD1. The germline gives CDR1 SEHNR, CDR2 FQNEAQ (reference sequence). V trimming: 5 bases; J trimming: 1 base; junction bases outside the gene matches: 11. This CDR3 has 17 amino acids. The CDR3 region is CASSRDRGGFRSYEQYF. CDR3 in DNA: TGTGCCAGCAGCCGGGACAGGGGAGGATTTAGGTCCTACGAGCAGTACTTC.

This chain uses TRBV5-1 with TRBJ2-7; 13 bases align to TRBD2. The DNA end lines up better with TRBJ2-5; the J call may be wrong. The CDR3 is 16 residues long. Germline CDR1 and CDR2: SGHRS and YFSETQ. For the CDR3, the DNA is TGCGCCAGCAGCCTAGGACTAGCGGGAGCTCCAGAGACCCAGTACTTC. It yields the protein CASSLGLAGAPETQYF.

J is TRBJ1-2 and V is TRBV18; D unresolved. The germline V and J ends were trimmed by 1 base and 3 bases, with 6 bases remaining between them. The V gene's germline CDR1 is KGHSH and CDR2 LQKENI. The CDR3 has 13 residues. The CDR3, as DNA: TGTGCCAGCTCACCACGGGTGGACTATGGCTACACCTTC. Its translation: CASSPRVDYGYTF.

This clonotype was observed a handful of times. The rearrangement links TRBV25-1 to TRBJ1-5; no clear D. Per the germline V gene, CDR1 is MGHDK and CDR2 is SYGVNS. This CDR3 is 13 amino acids long. Trimming took off 8 bases at V and 6 bases at J, with 14 bases between the two ends. The chain's CDR3 is CASPKTRFQPQHF. CDR3 nucleotides: TGTGCCAGCCCTAAAACGAGGTTTCAGCCCCAGCATTTT. Drawing the rest from reference TRBV25-1 and TRBJ1-5, the complete variable domain is EADIYQTPRYLVIGTGKKITLECSQTMGHDKMYWYQQDPGMELHLIHYSYGVNSTEKGDLSSESTVSRIRTEHFPLTLESARPSHTSQYLCASPKTRFQPQHFGDGTRLSIL.

The chain employs TRBV28 and TRBJ1-1; a weak D match, TRBD1 (5 bases). Trimming took off 9 bases at V and 5 bases at J, with 22 bases between the two ends. Germline-derived CDR1 and CDR2 are MDHEN and SYDVKM. CDR3 size: 15 residues. Here the CDR3 DNA reads TGTGCCAGTAATCCGGGACGGATCCTAGGGACTGAAGCTTTCTTT. It codes for CASNPGRILGTEAFF.

This clonotype was observed a few times. This chain links TRBV20-1 with TRBJ2-7, with TRBD2 identical over 15 bases. The CDR3 runs 17 residues. Germline CDR1 and CDR2: DFQATT and SNEGSKA (reference sequence). CDR3 loop: CRGEQGLAGGPSYEQYF. The CDR3 coding sequence is TGCAGGGGAGAACAGGGACTAGCGGGAGGACCCTCCTACGAGCAGTACTTC.

In DNA, the CDR3 is TGCAGTGCCCCCGGGACTAGCGTCCGTGAGCAGTACTTC. It encodes CSAPGTSVREQYF. The chain is built from TRBV20-1 and TRBJ2-7, with 10 bases matching TRBD2. J gave up 7 bases and V 6 bases, and 9 bases lay outside the gene matches. The CDR3 runs 13 residues. The germline gives CDR1 DFQATT, CDR2 SNEGSKA (reference sequence).

Here the CDR3 DNA reads TGTGCCAGCAGCCGAAGCCCGGATCAGCCCCAGCATTTT. Translating gives CASSRSPDQPQHF. This chain links TRBV4-2 with TRBJ1-5; D gene ambiguous. CDR1 and CDR2 from the germline V gene are LGHNA and YNFKEQ. The CDR3 length is 13 residues. V gave up 4 bases and J gave up 5 bases, with 9 bases separating them.

This chain links TRBV7-2 with TRBJ2-5; 12 bases align to TRBD2. The CDR3 covers 15 residues. The V gene's germline CDR1 is SGHTA and CDR2 FQGNSA. The J segment lost 9 bases and the V segment lost 5 bases, leaving 10 bases of the junction unmatched. The CDR3 nucleotides are TGTGCCAGCAGCCCCGGACTAGCGGGACCGAGGGCCCAGTACTTC. Amino acid sequence: CASSPGLAGPRAQYF.

This sequence joins TRBV20-1 and TRBJ2-3; tentative D call: TRBD2 (5 bases). Germline CDR1 is DFQATT and CDR2 is SNEGSKA (reference sequence). The CDR3 extends over 12 amino acids. Trimming left V 7 bases short and J 0 bases short, with 8 bases between. CDR3 loop: CSDEGSTDTQYF. CDR3 bases: TGCAGTGATGAGGGTAGCACAGATACGCAGTATTTT.

In the case of this clonotype: A much larger clone sits a single nucleotide away, making a read error possible. V and J are TRBV11-2 and TRBJ2-7; maybe TRBD1 (6 bases). The length of the CDR3 is 13 residues. Germline CDR1 is SGHAT and CDR2 is FQNNGV. The ends were cut back, 3 bases at V and 3 bases at J, with 9 bases in the middle. DNA for the CDR3: TGTGCCAGCAGCTTTAACAGGGACTACGAGCAGTACTTC. It translates to CASSFNRDYEQYF. Full variable domain (remainder filled in from reference TRBV11-2 and TRBJ2-7): EAGVAQSPRYKIIEKRQSVAFWCNPISGHATLYWYQQILGQGPKLLIQFQNNGVVDDSQLPKDRFSAERLKGVDSTLKIQPAKLEDSAVYLCASSFNRDYEQYFGPGTRLTVT.

V usage is TRBV27 and J usage is TRBJ1-2, with 10 bases that match TRBD1. Germline CDR1 is MNHEY and CDR2 is SMNVEV (reference sequence). The ends lost 5 bases at V and 8 bases at J; junction bases unmatched: 5. The CDR3 covers 13 residues. The CDR3 reads CASSRQGASGYTF. Here the CDR3 DNA reads TGTGCCAGCAGTAGACAGGGGGCTAGCGGCTACACCTTC.

CDR3 residues: CACLAGNYGYTF. In DNA, the CDR3 is TGTGCCTGCCTAGCAGGGAACTATGGCTACACCTTC. This sequence joins TRBV10-3 and TRBJ1-2; tentative D call: TRBD1 (5 bases). V was cut by 11 bases and J by 2 bases, with 12 bases left in between. Germline assignment: CDR1 ENHRY and CDR2 SYGVKD. The CDR3 extends over 12 amino acids.

The chain links TRBV7-3 to TRBJ1-1; D possibly corresponds to TRBD1 (6 bases). Germline V gene data show CDR1 as SGHTA and CDR2 as FQGTGA. There are 14 residues in the CDR3. Trimming took 3 bases from V and 4 from J, leaving 12 bases between them. The CDR3 loop reads CASSFTGQLTEAFF. The CDR3 DNA reads TGTGCCAGCAGCTTTACAGGACAGCTCACTGAAGCTTTCTTT.